Listed below are T cell receptor beta chains from one sample, sequenced in a study of graft-versus-host responses after intestinal transplantation. The assay was immunoSEQ multiplex PCR, and TCRdb's table has in-frame clones only and misses some. Here the sample spans 90,000 or so clones, roughly 80% being singletons. These TCRs are of unknown antigen specificity. The sample was unstimulated CD4+ T cells sorted from spleen or lymph node cells, taken before intestinal transplant. These receptors originate from a human donor who received an intestinal transplant. Both conserved end residues are part of each CDR3. Each record gives: clone size, D gene, V gene, J gene, CDR3 protein, CDR3 DNA. The D gene is left open where the match is weak. Only some rows state a clone size, as once, few, many or a class for expanded clones.

NA,NA,TRBV11-1,TRBJ2-5,CASTRRGQETQYF,TGTGCCAGCACCCGGCGGGGCCAAGAGACCCAGTACTTC
NA,NA,TRBV5-4,TRBJ1-1,CASSTRPQGYSEAFF,TGTGCCAGCAGCACCCGGCCACAGGGATACTCTGAAGCTTTCTTT
NA,TRBD2,TRBV2,TRBJ2-5,CASSWTSGRRETQYF,TGTGCCAGCAGTTGGACTAGCGGGAGACGGGAGACCCAGTACTTC
NA,TRBD2,TRBV28,TRBJ2-1,CASSLTSGRTYNEQFF,TGTGCCAGCAGTTTGACTAGCGGGAGAACCTACAATGAGCAGTTCTTC
NA,NA,TRBV9,TRBJ1-1,CASTSSKRGNTEAFF,TGTGCCAGCACCTCCTCGAAGCGGGGAAACACTGAAGCTTTCTTT
NA,NA,TRBV4-2,TRBJ1-4,CASSQALGGTTNEKLFF,TGTGCCAGCAGCCAAGCTCTGGGAGGAACAACTAATGAAAAACTGTTTTTT
once,TRBD1,TRBV4-1,TRBJ2-3,CASNRSPGQGGDTQYF,TGCGCCAGCAACCGTTCACCGGGACAGGGGGGTGATACGCAGTATTTT
NA,TRBD1,TRBV28,TRBJ1-1,CASSLTGFTEAFF,TGTGCCAGCAGTTTGACAGGGTTCACTGAAGCTTTCTTT
NA,NA,TRBV2,TRBJ1-2,CASSYTGDGYTF,TGTGCCAGCAGTTATACCGGGGATGGCTACACCTTC
NA,NA,TRBV6-6,TRBJ2-7,CASSYPIGGEQYF,TGTGCCAGCAGTTACCCGATTGGGGGGGAGCAGTACTTC
NA,NA,TRBV4-2,TRBJ1-2,CASSQERETLIYGYTF,TGTGCCAGCAGCCAAGAGAGGGAGACACTGATCTATGGCTACACCTTC
NA,TRBD1,TRBV18,TRBJ2-3,CASSATGSTDTQYF,TGTGCCAGCTCAGCGACAGGGTCCACAGATACGCAGTATTTT
NA,TRBD1,TRBV7-9,TRBJ2-7,CASQVGGQGAYEQYF,TGTGCCAGCCAGGTTGGAGGACAGGGAGCCTACGAGCAGTACTTC
few,NA,TRBV5-6,TRBJ2-7,CASSSPGAAFSYEQYF,TGTGCCAGCAGCTCGCCAGGGGCAGCATTCTCCTACGAGCAGTACTTC
NA,NA,TRBV27,TRBJ1-6,CASSPRREWSPLHF,TGTGCCAGCAGTCCCCGCAGGGAATGGTCACCCCTCCACTTT
NA,TRBD1,TRBV5-4,TRBJ2-7,CASSADRGLSYEQYF,TGTGCCAGCAGCGCCGACAGGGGGCTCTCCTACGAGCAGTACTTC
NA,TRBD1,TRBV18,TRBJ2-7,CASSLGQGAYEQYF,TGTGCCAGCTCACTGGGACAGGGGGCCTACGAGCAGTACTTC
few,NA,TRBV2,TRBJ1-3,CASSDRGRLSGNTIYF,TGTGCCAGCAGTGACAGGGGAAGACTCTCTGGAAACACCATATATTTT
few,NA,TRBV2,TRBJ2-2,CASTRGRNTGELFF,TGTGCCAGCACGCGGGGACGGAACACCGGGGAGCTGTTTTTT
NA,NA,TRBV28,TRBJ2-3,CASSLDPGSSDTQYF,TGTGCCAGCAGTTTAGATCCAGGGTCGTCAGATACGCAGTATTTT
NA,TRBD2,TRBV28,TRBJ2-1,CASRTSYNEQFF,TGTGCCAGCCGGACTAGCTACAATGAGCAGTTCTTC
few,TRBD1,TRBV29-1,TRBJ2-2,CSIGTGTGELFF,TGCAGCATCGGGACAGGCACCGGGGAGCTGTTTTTT
many,NA,TRBV30,TRBJ2-2,CAGLRPSAYTGELFF,TGTGCCGGGCTAAGGCCTAGCGCTTACACCGGGGAGCTGTTTTTT
NA,TRBD1,TRBV19,TRBJ1-5,CASWDRGRFQPQHF,TGTGCCAGCTGGGACAGGGGGCGATTTCAGCCCCAGCATTTT
NA,NA,TRBV2,TRBJ1-2,CASTGGQSYGYTF,TGTGCCAGCACCGGGGGGCAATCATATGGCTACACCTTC
NA,NA,TRBV6-1,TRBJ2-1,CASSGDSNEQFF,TGTGCCAGCAGTGGGGACTCCAATGAGCAGTTCTTC
NA,NA,TRBV7-8,TRBJ2-4,CASSTGGENIQYF,TGTGCCAGCAGCACAGGAGGGGAAAACATTCAGTACTTC
NA,TRBD2,TRBV29-1,TRBJ2-3,CSVEEREVKNMATTDTQYF,TGCAGCGTTGAAGAACGGGAGGTAAAAAACATGGCCACCACAGATACGCAGTATTTT
NA,TRBD1,TRBV7-9,TRBJ1-4,CASSLGQGQEKLFF,TGTGCCAGCAGCTTAGGACAGGGCCAGGAAAAACTGTTTTTT
NA,NA,TRBV5-1,TRBJ1-3,CASTLGDSGNTIYF,TGCGCCAGCACCCTCGGGGACTCTGGAAACACCATATATTTT
NA,NA,TRBV5-4,TRBJ2-7,CASSLSQRSSYEQYF,TGTGCCAGCAGCTTGTCTCAGAGGAGCTCCTACGAGCAGTACTTC
few,TRBD2,TRBV11-1,TRBJ2-7,CASSLVSGSVYEQYF,TGTGCCAGCAGCTTAGTCAGCGGGAGTGTTTACGAGCAGTACTTC
NA,TRBD1,TRBV5-1,TRBJ1-4,CASSADRGNEKLFF,TGCGCCAGCAGCGCGGACAGGGGGAATGAAAAACTGTTTTTT
NA,TRBD1,TRBV7-2,TRBJ2-6,CASSMTGSGANVLTF,TGTGCCAGCAGCATGACAGGGTCTGGGGCCAACGTCCTGACTTTC
NA,TRBD1,TRBV7-9,TRBJ2-5,CASSFGDRFQETQYF,TGTGCCAGCAGCTTTGGGGACAGATTTCAAGAGACCCAGTACTTC
NA,NA,TRBV14,TRBJ2-5,CASSQDLGPWAQYF,TGTGCCAGCAGCCAAGATTTGGGGCCCTGGGCCCAGTACTTC
once,NA,TRBV19,TRBJ2-1,CASSISTPGNEQFF,TGTGCCAGTAGTATCTCCACTCCGGGGAATGAGCAGTTCTTC
NA,NA,TRBV4-2,TRBJ2-3,CASSQDPGVDTDTQYF,TGTGCCAGCAGCCAAGATCCGGGGGTCGACACAGATACGCAGTATTTT
NA,TRBD2,TRBV7-3,TRBJ2-7,CASSPPTLAGSKQYF,TGTGCCAGCAGCCCCCCCACGCTAGCGGGATCAAAGCAGTACTTC
NA,TRBD2,TRBV30,TRBJ2-3,CAWSWRRGATDTQYF,TGTGCCTGGAGTTGGAGGCGGGGGGCGACAGATACGCAGTATTTT
NA,NA,TRBV25-1,TRBJ2-7,CASSVRGIRGNEQYF,TGTGCCAGCAGTGTCCGAGGAATAAGGGGGAACGAGCAGTACTTC
NA,NA,TRBV7-3,TRBJ2-1,CASSLMEGDEQFF,TGTGCCAGCAGCTTAATGGAAGGGGATGAGCAGTTCTTC
NA,NA,TRBV5-4,TRBJ1-2,CASSSLEGANYGYTF,TGTGCCAGCAGCTCGTTAGAAGGAGCTAACTATGGCTACACCTTC
NA,NA,TRBV6-4,TRBJ2-2,CASAGENVGELFF,TGTGCCAGCGCAGGGGAGAACGTCGGGGAGCTGTTTTTT
once,NA,TRBV21-1,TRBJ2-1,CASSKGGRDSYNEQFF,TGTGCCAGCAGCAAAGGCGGCAGGGACTCCTACAATGAGCAGTTCTTC
NA,NA,TRBV28,TRBJ1-4,CASSDCRGQEKLFF,TGTGCCAGCAGTGACTGCAGGGGTCAGGAAAAACTGTTTTTT
NA,NA,TRBV7-3,TRBJ2-3,CASTQGYGADTQYF,TGTGCCAGCACCCAGGGGTATGGTGCAGATACGCAGTATTTT
NA,NA,TRBV18,TRBJ2-7,CASSTGRGPYEQYF,TGTGCCAGCTCAACAGGTAGGGGCCCCTACGAGCAGTACTTC
NA,TRBD2,TRBV5-1,TRBJ2-1,CASSLVAPSGGADEQFF,TGCGCCAGCAGCTTGGTAGCCCCTAGCGGGGGGGCTGATGAGCAGTTCTTC
NA,TRBD2,TRBV7-2,TRBJ2-1,CASSLRLAGRGNEQFF,TGTGCCAGCAGCTTGAGGCTGGCGGGGAGGGGCAATGAGCAGTTCTTC
NA,NA,TRBV28,TRBJ1-3,CASSLSGNTIYF,TGTGCCAGCAGCCTAAGTGGAAACACCATATATTTT
NA,TRBD1,TRBV28,TRBJ2-3,CASSTPGQGVADTQYF,TGTGCCAGCAGTACGCCGGGACAGGGGGTGGCAGATACGCAGTATTTT
NA,NA,TRBV2,TRBJ1-1,CASSVVKGGTEAFF,TGTGCCAGCAGCGTTGTCAAAGGAGGGACTGAAGCTTTCTTT